Following are 24 T cell receptor beta chains from one sample sequenced in a study of CD8 T cells in Susac syndrome (dated 2019 in TCRdb). Library creation used the immunoSEQ multiplex PCR assay. RNA was extracted using the RNeasy kit, and roughly 0.5 to 1 microgram was reverse transcribed with random hexamers. Clones were called with MiXCR by TCRdb after fastp trimmed the public reads at Q25, and only in-frame beta chains were retained. Merged by CDR3 protein, the rows form single entries marked with the most common genes and DNA. This sample lists approximately 150,000 distinct CDR3 sequences; about 91% were detected once. Of the sample, 0.065% to 0.1% falls within the top ten clones. The sequenced sample consisted of CD4+ T cells from PBMCs. These receptor sequences come from a human donor in good health.

The rearrangement joins TRBV18 to TRBJ1-2; 8 bases are shared with TRBD1. Per germline, CDR1 KGHSH and CDR2 LQKENI. V shed 2 bases and J 3 bases; nucleotides not matched to a gene: 5. The CDR3 has 15 residues. CDR3 protein: CASSPGQGEDYGYTF. CDR3 DNA sequence: TGTGCCAGCTCACCAGGACAGGGTGAGGACTATGGCTACACCTTC.

The chain recombines TRBV7-2 with TRBJ2-1, with 10 bases aligning to TRBD2. CDR1 is SGHTA, CDR2 FQGNSA, per germline. The CDR3 loop spans 16 amino acids. Unmatched junction bases numbered 8, after V lost 2 bases and J lost 7 bases. The CDR3, as DNA: TGTGCCAGCAGCTTAAACACAGCGGGGGGGATTAATGAGCAGTTCTTC. Residues: CASSLNTAGGINEQFF.

The chain couples TRBV20-1 to TRBJ1-2; tentative D call: TRBD1 (6 bases). Trimming cost V 5 bases and J 4 bases, with 20 bases left between them. The CDR3 loop spans 15 amino acids. Germline-derived CDR1 and CDR2 are DFQATT and SNEGSKA (reference sequence). CDR3 sequence: CSAPGAGSSSYGYTF. The CDR3 DNA reads as TGCAGTGCTCCAGGGGCCGGTAGCTCGAGCTATGGCTACACCTTC.

The V gene is TRBV11-2, the J gene TRBJ2-5; D gene ambiguous. The CDR3 loop spans 12 amino acids. The germline CDR1 and CDR2 sequences are SGHAT and FQNNGV. Trimming shortened V by 8 bases and J by 2 bases, and 9 bases separated the two germline ends. The CDR3 sequence is CASHHIQETQYF. The CDR3, as DNA: TGTGCCAGCCACCACATACAAGAGACCCAGTACTTC.

This chain links TRBV30 with TRBJ1-5, with D unclear. This CDR3 is 13 amino acids long. Deletions cut 2 bases from V and 6 bases from J, with 11 bases between. Germline loops: CDR1 GTSNPN, CDR2 SVGIG (reference sequence). The CDR3 loop reads CAWSPRAAQPQHF. In DNA form, the CDR3 reads TGTGCCTGGAGTCCCCGGGCGGCTCAGCCCCAGCATTTT. Full variable domain (rest looked up from reference TRBV30 and TRBJ1-5): SQTIHQWPATLVQPVGSPLSLECTVEGTSNPNLYWYRQAAGRGLQLLFYSVGIGQISSEVPQNLSASRPQDRQFILSSKKLLLSDSGFYLCAWSPRAAQPQHFGDGTRLSIL.

On this clonotype: The germline gene is not matched at one end of the junction; a read error may be the cause. The V gene is TRBV7-7, the J gene TRBJ2-2, with D hard to call. The CDR3 extends over 13 amino acids. Germline V lookup: CDR1 SSHAT, CDR2 FNYEAQ (reference sequence). This chain's CDR3 is CASSPTRHGELFF. In DNA, the CDR3 is TGTGCTAGCAGCCCCACCCGTCACGGGGAGCTGTTTTTT.

The chain carries TRBV25-1 and TRBJ1-4; 10 nucleotides agree with TRBD1. Germline V gene sequence: CDR1 MGHDK, CDR2 SYGVNS. CDR3 length: 15 amino acids. Trimming removed 6 bases from V and 0 bases from J; junction bases left unmatched: 1. The DNA for the CDR3 is TGTGCCAGCAGCGGACAGGGGGCAACTAATGAAAAACTGTTTTTT. This encodes CASSGQGATNEKLFF.

This clonotype was seen a single time. The chain recombines TRBV2 with TRBJ1-5; the D is unclear. Germline V gives CDR1 SNHLY, CDR2 FYNNEI. Trimming stripped 0 bases from V and 9 bases from J, with 6 bases between. The CDR3 contains 12 residues. This CDR3 is CASSEARRPQHF. The DNA of the CDR3 is TGTGCCAGCAGTGAAGCGCGTAGGCCCCAGCATTTT. Complete variable domain (other parts from reference TRBV2 and TRBJ1-5): EPEVTQTPSHQVTQMGQEVILRCVPISNHLYFYWYRQILGQKVEFLVSFYNNEISEKSEIFDDQFSVERPDGSNFTLKIRSTKLEDSAMYFCASSEARRPQHFGDGTRLSIL.

V gene TRBV29-1 combines with J gene TRBJ2-5; 9 positions match TRBD1. The V segment lost 4 bases and the J segment 7 bases; nucleotides outside the gene matches: 7. Germline V lookup: CDR1 SQVTM, CDR2 ANQGSEA. The CDR3 sequence is 13 residues long. The CDR3: CSVGKGQGGTQYF. DNA for the CDR3: TGCAGCGTTGGAAAGGGACAGGGAGGGACCCAGTACTTC.

This chain joins TRBV5-1 and TRBJ2-1; TRBD2 matches at 8 bases. Germline lookup yields CDR1 SGHRS and CDR2 YFSETQ. Trimming cost V 5 bases and J 6 bases; bases outside gene matches: 4. The CDR3 covers 13 residues. The CDR3 here is CASRGLEPNEQFF. The DNA for the CDR3 is TGCGCCAGCAGGGGACTAGAGCCCAATGAGCAGTTCTTC.

This CDR3 reads CSARIAGARDEQYF. DNA of the CDR3: TGCAGTGCTAGAATAGCGGGGGCCCGGGATGAGCAGTACTTC. The chain recombines TRBV20-1 with TRBJ2-7, with 9 bases fitting TRBD2. The CDR3 runs to 14 residues. The germline CDR1 and CDR2 sequences are DFQATT and SNEGSKA (reference sequence). Trimming removed 2 bases from V and 7 bases from J; junction bases left unmatched: 9.

The rearrangement links TRBV7-9 to TRBJ2-1, with D unclear. The CDR3 has 11 residues. The V end was cut by 1 base, the J end by 10 bases, with 5 bases between. Looked up from germline, CDR1 is SEHNR and CDR2 is FQNEAQ (reference sequence). The CDR3 is CASSLELEQFF. CDR3 nucleotides: TGTGCCAGCAGCTTAGAATTGGAGCAGTTCTTC. The full variable domain, completed using reference TRBV7-9 and TRBJ2-1, is DTGVSQNPRHKITKRGQNVTFRCDPISEHNRLYWYRQTLGQGPEFLTYFQNEAQLEKSRLLSDRFSAERPKGSFSTLEIQRTEQGDSAMYLCASSLELEQFFGPGTRLTVL.

The V call is TRBV29-1, the J call TRBJ2-1; 9 nucleotides line up with TRBD2. CDR3 length: 15 amino acids. Germline assignment: CDR1 SQVTM and CDR2 ANQGSEA. The J segment lost 6 bases and the V segment lost 6 bases, leaving 12 bases of the junction unmatched. Here the CDR3 DNA reads TGCAGCGTCGGACGTGGGCGGGGGGGCATCAATGAGCAGTTCTTC. As protein: CSVGRGRGGINEQFF.

The gene calls are TRBV9 and TRBJ2-7; D is possibly TRBD2 (5 bases). CDR3 length: 13 residues. Between the trimmed V and J ends, which lost 4 bases and 0 bases, there was a span of 8 bases. Germline V gene data show CDR1 as SGDLS and CDR2 as YYNGEE. The CDR3 DNA reads as TGTGCCAGCAGCAACGGGATCTCCTACGAGCAGTACTTC. This codes for CASSNGISYEQYF.

This rearrangement joins TRBV6-5 to TRBJ2-1; no definite D call. The V and J ends lost 2 bases and 6 bases respectively, with 14 bases between them. The germline V gene has CDR1 MNHEY and CDR2 SVGAGI. CDR3 length: 15 residues. For the CDR3, the DNA is TGTGCCAGCAGTTACCTACGCGGATGGGGCAATGAGCAGTTCTTC. Residues: CASSYLRGWGNEQFF.

V and J are TRBV29-1 and TRBJ2-5; 10 positions match TRBD1. The ends lost 2 bases at V and 4 bases at J; junction bases unmatched: 4. This CDR3 spans 14 amino acids. Germline V gene sequence: CDR1 SQVTM, CDR2 ANQGSEA. The CDR3 bases are TGCAGCGTTGAAAGGACAGGGGGAGGAGAGACCCAGTACTTC. This sequence encodes CSVERTGGGETQYF. Drawing the rest from reference TRBV29-1 and TRBJ2-5, the complete variable domain is SAVISQKPSRDICQRGTSLTIQCQVDSQVTMMFWYRQQPGQSLTLIATANQGSEATYESGFVIDKFPISRPNLTFSTLTVSNMSPEDSSIYLCSVERTGGGETQYFGPGTRLLVL.

The CDR3 coding sequence is TGTGCCAGCAGTTCCCAGCCTCCCTACGAGCAGTACTTC. Translating gives CASSSQPPYEQYF. The rearrangement links TRBV28 to TRBJ2-7; D gene unclear. The germline V and J ends were trimmed by 4 bases and 2 bases, with 9 bases remaining between them. The CDR3 extends over 13 amino acids. CDR1 and CDR2 from the germline V gene are MDHEN and SYDVKM.

The chain recombines TRBV10-3 with TRBJ1-4, with D uncertain. Trimming cost V 3 bases and J 7 bases, with 21 bases left between them. This CDR3 has 17 amino acids. Germline-derived CDR1 and CDR2 are ENHRY and SYGVKD. For the CDR3, the DNA is TGTGCCATCAGTGATATGGCAGTCGCCGCCGCTAGTGAAAAACTGTTTTTT. It encodes CAISDMAVAAASEKLFF.

The V and J genes are TRBV20-1 and TRBJ2-7; D may match TRBD1 or TRBD2 (5 bases each). V was cut by 4 bases and J by 1 base, with 11 bases left in between. Germline V gives CDR1 DFQATT, CDR2 SNEGSKA (reference sequence). The CDR3 spans 13 residues. Written as DNA, the CDR3 is TGCAGTGCTAAAACGGGGCTTTCCTACGAGCAGTACTTC. It yields the protein CSAKTGLSYEQYF.

The genes are TRBV28 and TRBJ2-2; tentative D call: TRBD1 (5 bases). The germline V gene has CDR1 MDHEN and CDR2 SYDVKM. V shed 6 bases and J shed 4 bases, with 15 bases lying between them. CDR3 length: 15 residues. The CDR3 sequence: CASSSPLRGTGELFF. Written as DNA, the CDR3 is TGTGCCAGCAGCTCACCGTTAAGGGGCACCGGGGAGCTGTTTTTT.

The chain joins TRBV5-1 to TRBJ2-1; TRBD2 agrees at 10 bases. The germline V gene has CDR1 SGHRS and CDR2 YFSETQ. CDR3 size: 14 residues. V lost 3 bases and J lost 5; bases outside the gene matches: 2. CDR3 DNA sequence: TGCGCCAGCAGCTCGGGACTAGCGAACAATGAGCAGTTCTTC. This codes for CASSSGLANNEQFF.

V gene TRBV3-1 combines with J gene TRBJ2-5; weak D call: TRBD1 (6 bases). The CDR3 consists of 16 residues. The germline V gene has CDR1 LGHDT and CDR2 YNNKEL (reference sequence). Trimming removed 0 bases from V and 2 bases from J, with 13 bases in between. Here the CDR3 DNA reads TGTGCCAGCAGCCAAGATGCAGGGGTAGGACAAGAGACCCAGTACTTC. It encodes CASSQDAGVGQETQYF.

The chain couples TRBV7-9 to TRBJ2-2; weak D call: TRBD2 (7 bases). This CDR3 contains 18 residues. From germline, CDR1 is SEHNR and CDR2 FQNEAQ (reference sequence). The V end lost 0 bases, the J end lost 3 bases, and 17 bases lay between the germline ends. As DNA, the CDR3 is TGTGCCAGCAGCTTAGCGGGCCTCGGGGGGCGATACACCGGGGAGCTGTTTTTT. Protein: CASSLAGLGGRYTGELFF. Full variable domain (missing parts from reference TRBV7-9 and TRBJ2-2): DTGVSQNPRHKITKRGQNVTFRCDPISEHNRLYWYRQTLGQGPEFLTYFQNEAQLEKSRLLSDRFSAERPKGSFSTLEIQRTEQGDSAMYLCASSLAGLGGRYTGELFFGEGSRLTVL.

The gene calls are TRBV4-1 and TRBJ2-7, with 8 positions matching TRBD2. Germline V lookup: CDR1 MGHRA, CDR2 YSYEKL. The V and J ends lost 1 base and 2 bases, in that order; junction bases with no gene match: 10. CDR3 size: 17 residues. CDR3 residues: CASSQASLGLEPYEQYF. The CDR3 bases are TGCGCCAGCAGCCAAGCGTCCTTGGGACTAGAGCCCTACGAGCAGTACTTC.